This TCR beta chain originates from a study of PD-1 blockade in classical Hodgkin lymphoma. Overall study results and limits: By C4D1, CD4+ diversity increased significantly, especially in complete responders. Relapsed/refractory patients reportedly had the lowest baseline TCR diversity, below newly diagnosed patients, who were below healthy donors. The origin of the repertoire differences remains undefined, with disease activity or prior therapy as possible causes.

Comment on this clone: Its antigen remains unknown.

From germline, CDR1 is PRHDT and CDR2 FYEKMQ (reference sequence). Germline trimming cut 5 bases from V and 1 base from J; bases unmatched to any gene: 6. This CDR3 has 15 residues. There was relapse after autologous stem cell transplantation in every patient, and there was variation in brentuximab vedotin exposure. Best response was recorded as complete response, partial response or progressive disease. Using immunoSEQ multiplex PCR, the repertoire was profiled, and TCRdb retains in-frame clones only, with some absent. The sample has just over 50,000 clones, around 67% seen once. The receptor was derived from a human donor with classical Hodgkin lymphoma. The material sequenced was peripheral blood mononuclear cells (PBMCs), taken before the second cycle of nivolumab. The chain employs TRBV13 and TRBJ2-3; 7 bases fit TRBD2. Here the CDR3 DNA reads TGTGCCAGCAGCACTCGTCTAGCGGGCACAGATACGCAGTATTTT. Translating gives CASSTRLAGTDTQYF.